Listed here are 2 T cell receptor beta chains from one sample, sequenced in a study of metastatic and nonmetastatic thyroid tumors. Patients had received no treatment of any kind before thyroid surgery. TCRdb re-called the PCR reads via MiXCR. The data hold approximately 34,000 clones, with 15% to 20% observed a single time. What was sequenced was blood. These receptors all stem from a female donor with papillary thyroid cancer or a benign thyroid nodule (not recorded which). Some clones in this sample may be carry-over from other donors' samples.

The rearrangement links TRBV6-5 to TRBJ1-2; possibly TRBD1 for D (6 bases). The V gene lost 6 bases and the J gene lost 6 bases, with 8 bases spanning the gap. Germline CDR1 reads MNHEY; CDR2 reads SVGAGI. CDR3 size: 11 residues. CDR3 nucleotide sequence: TGTGCCAGCAGATACAGGGATGGCTACACCTTC. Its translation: CASRYRDGYTF.

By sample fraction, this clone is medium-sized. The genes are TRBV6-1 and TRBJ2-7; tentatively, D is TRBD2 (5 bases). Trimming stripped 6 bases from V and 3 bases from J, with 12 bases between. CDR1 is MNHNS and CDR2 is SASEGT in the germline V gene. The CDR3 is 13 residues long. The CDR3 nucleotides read TGTGCCAGCAGGCCACTAGGGAGCTACGAGCAGTACTTC. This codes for CASRPLGSYEQYF.